Listed here are 26 T cell receptor beta chains from one sample, sequenced in a study of beta chain features in type 1 diabetes. The investigators reverse transcribed all of the isolated RNA, so they sequenced expressed TCRB transcripts. TCRdb's table, derived via immunoSEQ multiplex PCR, lists solely in-frame clones and lacks some. The sample contains around 320,000 clones, about 14% of which appear only once. Sequenced sample: central memory CD4+ T cells from blood. All receptors come from a man aged 25 to 45 in good health.

This chain connects TRBV5-4 to TRBJ2-5; 11 bases align to TRBD2. Germline CDR1 is SGHNT and CDR2 is YYREEE (reference sequence). The CDR3 runs to 15 residues. V was clipped by 5 bases and J by 0 bases; unmatched bases: 3. CDR3: CASRPGLADQETQYF. CDR3 in DNA: TGTGCCAGCAGACCGGGACTAGCGGACCAAGAGACCCAGTACTTC.

This clone showed up many times. V gene TRBV10-3 combines with J gene TRBJ2-7; TRBD2 is a possible D gene (5 bases). The CDR3 is 11 residues long. With 10 bases removed from V and 0 bases from J, the gap between germline ends came to 7 bases. Germline V lookup: CDR1 ENHRY, CDR2 SYGVKD. CDR3 sequence reads: CATRDSYEQYV. DNA of the CDR3: TGTGCCACTCGGGACTCCTACGAGCAGTACGTC.

To note about this clone: Its ends do not fully match the called genes, so a read error is possible. The chain combines TRBV6-6 with TRBJ2-7; a weak D match, TRBD1 (6 bases). Germline V gene lookup returns CDR1 MNHNY and CDR2 SVGAGI (reference sequence). This CDR3 region has 13 residues. The CDR3 here is CASSYGNRVPPSF. In DNA, the CDR3 is TGTGCCAGCAGTTACGGGAACAGGGTCCCCCCTAGCTTC.

Concerning this clone: A much larger clone lies one base from this, so it may be a read error. The chain employs TRBV9 and TRBJ1-5, with D perhaps TRBD1 (5 bases). The CDR3 covers 15 residues. CDR1 is SGDLS and CDR2 is YYNGEE in the germline V gene. Trimming removed 0 bases at V and 0 bases at J, with 7 bases between. In DNA, the CDR3 is TGTGCCAGCAGCGTAGATGGACATAGCAATCAGCCCCAGCATTTT. As protein: CASSVDGHSNQPQHF.

This clone was seen more than once but under ten times. The chain has TRBV30 and TRBJ2-1, with D perhaps TRBD2 (5 bases). V was shortened by 5 bases and J by 9 bases, with 17 bases between the two germline ends. The V gene's germline CDR1 is GTSNPN and CDR2 SVGIG (reference sequence). The CDR3 runs 13 residues. The CDR3 is CAWVFGGRGEQFF. In nucleotides, the CDR3 is TGTGCCTGGGTTTTCGGTGGGAGAGGTGAGCAGTTCTTC.

CDR3 loop: CASSTSGRETQYF. Here the CDR3 DNA reads TGTGCCAGCTCAACCAGCGGGAGAGAGACCCAGTACTTC. The chain recombines TRBV18 with TRBJ2-5; 8 bases fit TRBD2. Germline V gene lookup returns CDR1 KGHSH and CDR2 LQKENI. V trimming: 5 bases; J trimming: 4 bases; junction bases outside the gene matches: 3. The CDR3 length is 13 residues.

This clone has a handful of counts. The genes are TRBV5-6 and TRBJ2-7; D is possibly TRBD2 (5 bases). The germline V gene encodes CDR1 SGHDT and CDR2 YYEEEE. CDR3 length: 14 residues. Trimming stripped 0 bases from V and 3 bases from J, with 10 bases between. The CDR3 DNA reads as TGTGCCAGCAGCTTGGGACGGACTTACTACGAGCAGTACTTC. Translation: CASSLGRTYYEQYF.

The rearrangement joins TRBV12-5 to TRBJ1-5; D gene ambiguous. Trimming removed 3 bases from V and 4 bases from J, with 7 bases in between. Looked up from germline, CDR1 is LGHNT and CDR2 is FRNRAP. The CDR3 has 13 residues. For the CDR3, the DNA is TGTGCTAGTGGTTTTACGGAGAATCAGCCCCAGCATTTT. This codes for CASGFTENQPQHF.

The V call is TRBV6-5, the J call TRBJ1-5, with a possible D match to TRBD1 (6 bases). Germline V gives CDR1 MNHEY, CDR2 SVGAGI. V dropped 5 bases and J dropped 5 bases, with 10 bases sitting between them. This CDR3 is 13 amino acids long. The CDR3 spells CASSTDRHQPQHF. CDR3 DNA: TGTGCCAGCAGTACAGACAGGCATCAGCCCCAGCATTTT.

This clone has ten or more counts. The gene calls are TRBV19 and TRBJ1-1; D unresolved. CDR1 is LNHDA and CDR2 is SQIVND in the germline V gene (reference sequence). The CDR3 is 14 residues long. Trimming pared 6 bases from V and 1 base from J, leaving 12 bases between. The CDR3 region is CASRRAEWNTEAFF. DNA of the CDR3: TGTGCCAGTAGGAGGGCAGAATGGAACACTGAAGCTTTCTTT.

Many counts were recorded for this clone. CDR3 protein: CASSSTSNTEAFF. The DNA for the CDR3 is TGCGCCAGCAGCTCAACTAGTAACACTGAAGCTTTCTTT. The chain links TRBV5-1 to TRBJ1-1; no reliable D call. V was trimmed by 3 bases and J by 2 bases, leaving 8 bases between them. The CDR3 consists of 13 residues. Germline values: CDR1 SGHRS, CDR2 YFSETQ.

V is TRBV7-9 and J is TRBJ1-2; unclear D gene. The CDR3 totals 15 residues. Germline assignment: CDR1 SEHNR and CDR2 FQNEAQ (reference sequence). V was shortened by 5 bases and J by 2 bases, with 15 bases between the two germline ends. The CDR3, as DNA: TGTGCCAGCAGCGTCTCGTGGGGAGAGAACTATGGCTACACCTTC. Amino acid sequence: CASSVSWGENYGYTF.

The sample holds a few counts of this clone. The V gene is TRBV4-3, the J gene TRBJ2-2; the D is unclear. The CDR3 runs to 15 residues. The germline V gene has CDR1 LGHNA and CDR2 YSLEER. V was pared by 1 base and J by 2 bases, with 8 bases between. The CDR3 DNA is TGCGCCAGCAGCCAAGCCCCCCTTAACACCGGGGAGCTGTTTTTT. Translated, it gives CASSQAPLNTGELFF.

The chain recombines TRBV29-1 with TRBJ1-2; 7 bases align to TRBD1. V shed 7 bases, J shed 6 bases, and the junction held 11 bases outside the gene matches. This CDR3 has 13 residues. The germline gives CDR1 SQVTM, CDR2 ANQGSEA. The CDR3 sequence: CSGSGPGGDGYTF. The CDR3 DNA is TGCAGCGGATCCGGGCCAGGGGGGGATGGCTACACCTTC.

Ten or more counts support this clone. J is TRBJ2-1 and V is TRBV4-2; possibly TRBD1 or TRBD2 for D (5 bases each). Germline values: CDR1 LGHNA, CDR2 YNFKEQ. The ends were cut back, 0 bases at V and 11 bases at J, with 23 bases in the middle. This CDR3 comprises 17 residues. As DNA, the CDR3 is TGTGCCAGCAGCCAAGATGGTTCGTTTGGGACCGATGTCAAGCAGTTCTTC. Translation: CASSQDGSFGTDVKQFF.

This clone was recorded a few times. Other DNA sequences in the sample encode the same CDR3. V gene TRBV11-2 combines with J gene TRBJ2-3; D is perhaps TRBD2 (5 bases). Germline CDR1 is SGHAT and CDR2 is FQNNGV. The CDR3 totals 15 residues. V lost 0 bases and J 3 bases, leaving 10 bases between the germline ends. In DNA form, the CDR3 reads TGTGCCAGCAGCTTAGATCGAGGGAGTACAGATACGCAGTATTTT. This sequence encodes CASSLDRGSTDTQYF.

This clone was seen only a few times. It differs at one base from a far larger clone, so likely a read error. The rearrangement uses TRBV30 and TRBJ2-3; tentatively, D is TRBD2 (5 bases). Trimming removed 2 bases from V and 4 bases from J, with 22 bases in between. The CDR3 length is 17 residues. Germline V gene sequence: CDR1 GTSNPN, CDR2 SVGIG (reference sequence). This chain's CDR3 is CAWSLAGLAFSSDTQYF. In DNA form, the CDR3 reads TGTGCCTGGAGTTTGGCCGGGCTAGCCTTTAGCTCAGATACGCAGTATTTT.

This clone has a handful of counts. The chain recombines TRBV7-8 with TRBJ2-5; TRBD1 matches at 7 bases. CDR1 is SGHVS, CDR2 FQNEAQ, per germline. The CDR3 runs 14 residues. Trimming removed 7 bases from V and 7 bases from J; junction bases left unmatched: 12. CDR3 in DNA: TGTGCCAGCACCCCACTCAGGGGGTGGTGGACCCAGTACTTC. It codes for CASTPLRGWWTQYF.

This clone came up once. J is TRBJ1-1 and V is TRBV6-1, with 9 bases aligning to TRBD1. The V gene end was trimmed by 6 bases and the J gene end by 1 base; junction bases not matched to a gene: 3. The germline V gene encodes CDR1 MNHNS and CDR2 SASEGT. The length of the CDR3 is 14 residues. The CDR3 DNA reads TGTGCCAGCAGGGACAGGGGAGGGAACACTGAAGCTTTCTTT. It translates to CASRDRGGNTEAFF.

The chain recombines TRBV11-2 with TRBJ2-3; TRBD2 might be the D (5 bases). Germline-derived CDR1 and CDR2 are SGHAT and FQNNGV. The CDR3 sequence is 15 residues long. The V gene lost 3 bases and the J gene lost 2 bases, with 12 bases spanning the gap. CDR3 DNA: TGTGCCAGCAGCTTGGAGACGGGGAACACAGATACGCAGTATTTT. This translates into CASSLETGNTDTQYF.

This clone was counted a few times. The chain carries TRBV30 and TRBJ1-4; TRBD1 is a possible D gene (5 bases). Trimming removed 3 bases at V and 1 base at J, with 15 bases between. The CDR3 sequence is 16 residues long. Per the germline V gene, CDR1 is GTSNPN and CDR2 is SVGIG (reference sequence). This chain's CDR3 is CAWSSLGDRTNEKLFF. The CDR3 region has the DNA TGTGCCTGGAGCTCCTTAGGGGATCGAACTAATGAAAAACTGTTTTTT.

This clone turned up a few times. The chain joins TRBV23-1 to TRBJ2-5; D unresolved. TRBV23-1 is an open reading frame whose function is uncertain. This CDR3 region has 16 residues. V gave up 0 bases and J gave up 0 bases, with 11 bases separating them. The CDR3 sequence: CASSQSMAEYQETQYF. DNA for the CDR3: TGCGCCAGCAGTCAATCGATGGCAGAGTACCAAGAGACCCAGTACTTC.

This clone was seen more than once but under ten times. J is TRBJ2-1 and V is TRBV27; D unclear. Germline CDR1 is MNHEY and CDR2 is SMNVEV (reference sequence). Deletions cut 3 bases from V and 5 bases from J, with 14 bases between. The length of the CDR3 is 15 residues. CDR3 DNA sequence: TGTGCCAGCAGTTTCGTCGGGTTTGGAGACAATGAGCAGTTCTTC. This gives the protein CASSFVGFGDNEQFF.

V is TRBV7-2 and J is TRBJ2-1; D perhaps matches TRBD2 (6 bases). Trimming left V 5 bases short and J 3 bases short, with 14 bases between. This CDR3 has 15 residues. The V gene's germline CDR1 is SGHTA and CDR2 FQGNSA. CDR3 sequence: CASSAGRGFYNEQFF. The CDR3 nucleotides read TGTGCCAGCAGCGCTGGGCGGGGATTCTACAATGAGCAGTTCTTC.

The chain has TRBV14 and TRBJ1-2, with 9 nucleotides matching TRBD1. Germline trimming cut 0 bases from V and 7 bases from J; bases unmatched to any gene: 3. This CDR3 spans 14 amino acids. CDR1 is SGHDN, CDR2 FVKESK, per germline. CDR3: CASSQDWTGVGYTF. CDR3 in DNA: TGTGCCAGCAGCCAAGACTGGACAGGGGTTGGCTACACCTTC.

V and J are TRBV4-1 and TRBJ1-3, with D uncertain. Germline V gene sequence: CDR1 MGHRA, CDR2 YSYEKL. The CDR3 length is 17 residues. V was shortened by 0 bases and J by 2 bases, with 14 bases between the two germline ends. CDR3 sequence reads: CASSQDAGAGAGNTIYF. The CDR3 DNA follows: TGCGCCAGCAGCCAAGATGCGGGCGCCGGGGCTGGAAACACCATATATTTT.